This TCR beta chain is from a study of identical twins' blood T cells. Study findings and constraints: Out-of-frame TCRbeta clonotypes reportedly had markedly more similar V usage in twins than unrelated donors. Twin repertoire similarity may partly reflect shared environment. Twins shared more top CDR3 clonotypes than unrelated donors did.

Likely shared infections and vaccines: all three twin pairs were reared together. CDR1 and CDR2 from the germline V gene are SEHNR and FQNEAQ (reference sequence). Trimming pared 5 bases from V and 1 base from J, leaving 11 bases between. The CDR3 extends over 14 amino acids. MiXCR, run by TCRdb on the 5' RACE reads, gives a single entry per CDR3 protein. Altogether 350,000 to 400,000 distinct CDR3 sequences are present, 25% to 35% being singletons, with the ten largest covering around 5.6%. This clonotype was observed a few times. Antigen specificity is unknown. This receptor was taken from a woman aged 18 to 55 in good health. Sequenced material: PBMCs. This sequence joins TRBV7-9 and TRBJ1-1; no definite D call. The CDR3 spells CASSPRSGNTEAFF. The CDR3 DNA reads as TGTGCCAGCAGCCCCCGATCGGGGAACACTGAAGCTTTCTTT.